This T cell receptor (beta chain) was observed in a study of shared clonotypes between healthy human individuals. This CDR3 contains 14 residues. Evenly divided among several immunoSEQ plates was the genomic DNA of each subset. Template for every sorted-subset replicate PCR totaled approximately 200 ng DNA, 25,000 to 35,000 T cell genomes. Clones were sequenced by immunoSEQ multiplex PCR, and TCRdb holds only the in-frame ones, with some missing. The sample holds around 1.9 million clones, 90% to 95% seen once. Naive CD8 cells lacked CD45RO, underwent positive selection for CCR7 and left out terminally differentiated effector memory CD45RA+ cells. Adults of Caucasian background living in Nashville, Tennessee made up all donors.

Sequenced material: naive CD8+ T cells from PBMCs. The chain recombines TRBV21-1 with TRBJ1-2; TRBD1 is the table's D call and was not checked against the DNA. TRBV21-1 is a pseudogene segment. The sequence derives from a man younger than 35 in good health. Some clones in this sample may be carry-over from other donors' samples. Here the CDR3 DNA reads TGTGCCAGCAGCAAAAGTATCCAGGCCTATGGCTACACCTTC. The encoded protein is CASSKSIQAYGYTF.